The clone carrying this T cell receptor beta chain was observed a single time. Its antigen is still unknown. The data belong to a study of cytomegalovirus exposure and HLA in healthy donors. Germline V gene data show CDR1 as MNHEY and CDR2 as SVGAGI. The V gene lost 6 bases and the J gene lost 5 bases, with 13 bases spanning the gap. This CDR3 region has 13 residues. 60 Vbeta and 13 Jbeta primers were used in PCR. Here immunoSEQ multiplex PCR was the method, and the copy in TCRdb shows in-frame clones only, minus some. The table lists 70,000 to 85,000 clones, approximately 74% of them singletons. Those who donated were healthy bone marrow donors. There were likely unrecorded immune exposures, though donors were nominally healthy when sampled. Study observations and caveats: The authors excluded some V segments, including TRBV6-2 and TRBV6-3, as indistinguishable. A previous analysis found most TCR beta V segments productive roughly 87% or roughly 30% of the time.

The chain recombines TRBV6-5 with TRBJ2-5; weak D call: TRBD2 (5 bases). The TCR sequence derives from a man aged 40-50 years in good health and CMV-seropositive. Sequenced: PBMCs. The DNA of the CDR3 is TGTGCCAGCAGACGGGGTCCCCCTGAGACCCAGTACTTC. Translated, it gives CASRRGPPETQYF.